These 20 T cell receptor beta chains originate from one sample sequenced in a study of naive CD8 T cells in extremely preterm neonates. Elective cesarean births at about 35-42 weeks, without labor or membrane rupture, supplied the cord blood. Sequencing was performed with immunoSEQ multiplex PCR; in TCRdb, only in-frame clones are kept and a portion is missing. The table includes around 6,000 clones, 95% to 99% detected once. The specimen sequenced was naive CD8+ T cells from cord blood. The receptors shown here come from a newborn in good health.

The V and J genes are TRBV9 and TRBJ2-7; TRBD1 agrees at 9 bases. CDR3 size: 14 residues. V lost 7 bases to trimming and J lost 2 bases; unmatched junction nucleotides: 7. Germline V gives CDR1 SGDLS, CDR2 YYNGEE. The DNA for the CDR3 is TGTGCCAGCGGCGCCGGGACAGGGACCTACGAGCAGTACTTC. Its translation: CASGAGTGTYEQYF.

The chain employs TRBV19 and TRBJ1-5, with D maybe TRBD1 (6 bases). Trimming removed 3 bases from V and 11 bases from J, with 14 bases in between. In germline, CDR1 is LNHDA, CDR2 SQIVND (reference sequence). The CDR3 totals 13 residues. The CDR3 is CASSMGPGQTQHF. CDR3 coding DNA: TGTGCCAGTAGTATGGGACCGGGACAAACCCAGCATTTT.

The V and J genes are TRBV28 and TRBJ2-7, with 10 bases fitting TRBD2. The trim removed 3 bases at V and 0 bases at J, leaving 8 bases unmatched. The CDR3 consists of 17 residues. CDR1 is MDHEN, CDR2 SYDVKM, per germline. The CDR3: CASSLPGLATSSYEQYF. CDR3 nucleotides: TGTGCCAGCAGTTTGCCGGGACTAGCGACGAGCTCCTACGAGCAGTACTTC.

The gene calls are TRBV2 and TRBJ2-7; D not certain. Germline V gives CDR1 SNHLY, CDR2 FYNNEI. V was pared by 5 bases and J by 3 bases, with 8 bases between. The CDR3 spans 12 residues. This CDR3 reads CASSPRHYEQYF. Here the CDR3 DNA reads TGTGCCAGCAGTCCTCGACACTACGAGCAGTACTTC.

This chain connects TRBV7-9 to TRBJ2-1; 10 nucleotides agree with TRBD2. The length of the CDR3 is 14 residues. V was clipped by 2 bases and J by 6 bases; unmatched bases: 1. The V gene's germline CDR1 is SEHNR and CDR2 FQNEAQ (reference sequence). The DNA of the CDR3 is TGTGCCAGCAGCTTACTAGCGGGAGCCAATGAGCAGTTCTTC. This sequence encodes CASSLLAGANEQFF.

The chain is built from TRBV27 and TRBJ1-2; tentative D call: TRBD1 (6 bases). CDR1 is MNHEY and CDR2 is SMNVEV in the germline V gene (reference sequence). The ends were cut back, 4 bases at V and 0 bases at J, with 6 bases in the middle. The CDR3 covers 13 residues. CDR3 DNA sequence: TGTGCCAGCAGTTCAGGGGCTAACTATGGCTACACCTTC. Translating gives CASSSGANYGYTF.

The chain employs TRBV4-1 and TRBJ2-1, with 9 bases lining up with TRBD2. The CDR3 runs 16 residues. Germline-derived CDR1 and CDR2 are MGHRA and YSYEKL. V dropped 3 bases and J dropped 4; count of bases not matched to a gene: 7. The CDR3 DNA sequence: TGCGCCAGCAGCCACGCGGGAGGGCCGGGGTACAATGAGCAGTTCTTC. Translation gives CASSHAGGPGYNEQFF.

CDR3 residues: CASSLGSPGELFF. CDR3 DNA: TGTGCCAGCAGCTTGGGTAGCCCCGGGGAGCTGTTTTTT. This chain links TRBV5-6 with TRBJ2-2; D is uncertain. Germline V gene lookup returns CDR1 SGHDT and CDR2 YYEEEE. V was shortened by 0 bases and J by 6 bases, with 6 bases between the two germline ends. This CDR3 comprises 13 residues. Full variable domain (rest looked up from reference TRBV5-6 and TRBJ2-2): DAGVTQSPTHLIKTRGQQVTLRCSPKSGHDTVSWYQQALGQGPQFIFQYYEEEERQRGNFPDRFSGHQFPNYSSELNVNALLLGDSALYLCASSLGSPGELFFGEGSRLTVL.

This chain joins TRBV19 and TRBJ2-7; D is undetermined. Per germline, CDR1 LNHDA and CDR2 SQIVND (reference sequence). Trimming took 1 base from V and 5 from J, leaving 3 bases between them. This CDR3 contains 11 residues. This CDR3 is CASSIGHEQYF. The DNA for the CDR3 is TGTGCCAGTAGTATAGGGCACGAGCAGTACTTC.

The chain employs TRBV27 and TRBJ1-1; possible D gene TRBD1, 6 bases. The CDR3 has 14 amino acids. V was cut by 8 bases and J by 2 bases, with 15 bases left in between. CDR1 is MNHEY and CDR2 is SMNVEV in the germline V gene (reference sequence). CDR3 amino acids: CASGLRGSNTEAFF. The CDR3 coding sequence is TGTGCCAGCGGACTCAGGGGCTCCAACACTGAAGCTTTCTTT.

V is TRBV30 and J is TRBJ2-7, with TRBD1 matching over 8 bases. The V and J ends lost 5 bases and 5 bases, in that order; junction bases with no gene match: 11. The CDR3 is made up of 14 amino acids. The V gene's germline CDR1 is GTSNPN and CDR2 SVGIG (reference sequence). CDR3 in amino acids: CAWRDRSPTDEQYF. The CDR3 DNA is TGTGCCTGGCGGGACAGGTCGCCTACCGACGAGCAGTACTTC. Filled out from reference TRBV30 and TRBJ2-7, the complete variable domain reads SQTIHQWPATLVQPVGSPLSLECTVEGTSNPNLYWYRQAAGRGLQLLFYSVGIGQISSEVPQNLSASRPQDRQFILSSKKLLLSDSGFYLCAWRDRSPTDEQYFGPGTRLTVT.

The chain joins TRBV28 to TRBJ1-1, with TRBD1 matching 7 bases. The CDR3 length is 14 residues. The junction had 4 bases not matched to a gene; V was cut back by 5 bases and J by 1 base. Looked up from germline, CDR1 is MDHEN and CDR2 is SYDVKM. CDR3 in DNA: TGTGCCAGCAGTACCAGGGGGTGGAACACTGAAGCTTTCTTT. This codes for CASSTRGWNTEAFF.

The rearrangement joins TRBV9 to TRBJ2-3; a possible D gene is TRBD2 (6 bases). CDR1 is SGDLS, CDR2 YYNGEE, per germline. CDR3 length equals 16 residues. V was trimmed by 4 bases and J by 2 bases, leaving 17 bases between them. The CDR3 sequence is CASSLPPREPTDTQYF. The CDR3 region has the DNA TGTGCCAGCAGCCTACCCCCACGGGAGCCCACAGATACGCAGTATTTT.

CDR3 amino acids: CAWTGGYGYTF. The CDR3 DNA reads TGTGCCTGGACAGGGGGCTATGGCTACACCTTC. The chain recombines TRBV30 with TRBJ1-2, with 7 bases identical to TRBD1. Germline CDR1 is GTSNPN and CDR2 is SVGIG (reference sequence). The V and J ends lost 4 bases and 4 bases, in that order; junction bases with no gene match: 0. The CDR3 totals 11 residues.

This chain uses TRBV5-1 with TRBJ2-2, with no clear D. The CDR3 length is 13 residues. Germline CDR1 SGHRS, CDR2 YFSETQ. V was pared by 0 bases and J by 3 bases, with 3 bases between. For the CDR3, the DNA is TGCGCCAGCAGCTTGGCCTACACCGGGGAGCTGTTTTTT. It encodes CASSLAYTGELFF.

The chain uses TRBV28 and TRBJ2-1; 10 bases align to TRBD2. Per the germline V gene, CDR1 is MDHEN and CDR2 is SYDVKM. With V trimmed by 11 bases and J by 8 bases, 6 bases remained unmatched. The CDR3 loop spans 12 amino acids. The CDR3 sequence: CAEAGGPDEQFF. The CDR3 coding sequence is TGTGCCGAAGCGGGGGGGCCCGATGAGCAGTTCTTC.

The rearrangement uses TRBV7-6 and TRBJ2-5; D perhaps matches TRBD2 (6 bases). The DNA end lines up better with TRBJ2-7; the J call may be wrong. The CDR3 is made up of 15 amino acids. Looked up from germline, CDR1 is SGHVS and CDR2 is FNYEAQ. The CDR3 region is CASSLNPGRIHEQYF. CDR3 nucleotide sequence: TGTGCCAGCAGCTTGAACCCAGGGAGGATTCACGAGCAGTACTTC.

This chain joins TRBV19 and TRBJ2-2; 10 nucleotides agree with TRBD2. Trimming removed 4 bases from V and 3 bases from J; junction bases left unmatched: 14. From germline, CDR1 is LNHDA and CDR2 SQIVND (reference sequence). The CDR3 is 19 residues long. CDR3 in amino acids: CASSTQSPGLAEDTGELFF. DNA of the CDR3: TGTGCCAGTAGTACCCAATCGCCCGGACTAGCGGAAGACACCGGGGAGCTGTTTTTT.

The chain uses TRBV18 and TRBJ2-3, with a tentative D call TRBD2 (5 bases). Trimming removed 3 bases from V and 6 bases from J, with 7 bases in between. Germline V gene sequence: CDR1 KGHSH, CDR2 LQKENI. The length of the CDR3 is 12 residues. The CDR3 loop reads CASSPRGDTQYF. CDR3 bases: TGTGCCAGCTCACCCAGAGGGGATACGCAGTATTTT. The variable domain in full, completed from reference TRBV18 and TRBJ2-3, reads NAGVMQNPRHLVRRRGQEARLRCSPMKGHSHVYWYRQLPEEGLKFMVYLQKENIIDESGMPKERFSAEFPKEGPSILRIQQVVRGDSAAYFCASSPRGDTQYFGPGTRLTVL.

The rearrangement joins TRBV28 to TRBJ1-2; the D is unclear. V was pared by 2 bases and J by 8 bases, with 12 bases between. This CDR3 is built from 13 residues. Germline V CDR1 and CDR2: MDHEN, SYDVKM. The CDR3 nucleotides read TGTGCCAGCAGTTTACGAAGGGAGGAGGGCTACACCTTC. Encoded protein: CASSLRREEGYTF.